These 3 T cell receptor beta chains originate from one sample sequenced in a study of OX40 agonist ivuxolimab in advanced cancers. Sequenced by immunoSEQ multiplex PCR; TCRdb stores in-frame clones only, minus some. Here the sample spans fewer than 50,000 clones, 70% to 90% being singletons. Source: CD4+ or CD8+ T cells sorted from blood, taken in a trial of the OX40 agonist ivuxolimab. The receptors were sampled from an adult with an advanced solid tumor such as melanoma, head and neck, liver or kidney cancer.

J is TRBJ2-1 and V is TRBV5-1; TRBD2 agrees at 9 bases. This CDR3 has 15 amino acids. Germline CDR1 reads SGHRS; CDR2 reads YFSETQ. With 1 base clipped from V and 6 bases from J, the junction kept 5 bases outside the gene matches. The CDR3, as DNA: TGCGCCAGCAGCTTGCGTGGCGGGAGGGCCAATGAGCAGTTCTTC. Its translation: CASSLRGGRANEQFF.

The genes are TRBV9 and TRBJ2-5; no clear D. Germline loops: CDR1 SGDLS, CDR2 YYNGEE. The CDR3 runs 14 residues. The V and J ends lost 4 bases and 2 bases respectively, with 12 bases between them. The CDR3 protein is CASSYTTVQETQYF. CDR3 nucleotides: TGTGCCAGCAGCTATACGACTGTACAAGAGACCCAGTACTTC.

The V gene is TRBV11-2, the J gene TRBJ1-5; D unresolved. The germline V and J ends were trimmed by 5 bases and 10 bases, with 15 bases remaining between them. CDR1 is SGHAT and CDR2 is FQNNGV in the germline V gene. The CDR3 runs 13 residues. The CDR3 loop is CASSPSPKSPQHF. The CDR3 DNA sequence: TGTGCCAGCAGCCCGTCCCCAAAGAGTCCCCAGCATTTT.